This entry describes one T cell receptor beta chain. The antigen is not known. The data derive from a study of T cell responses to AZD1222 COVID-19 vaccine. Study-level points and caveats: Spike-wide coverage was observed for vaccine-associated CD4 TCRs, with dominant responses at 160-218 and 743-854. Spike-specific TCR breadth and depth rose after two AZD1222 doses.

TCRdb's copy holds only in-frame clones and misses some; the assay was immunoSEQ multiplex PCR. The sample lists approximately 64,000 clones, less than 90% occurring once. The germline gives CDR1 GTSNPN, CDR2 SVGIG (reference sequence). The CDR3 sequence is 13 residues long. Trimming left V 3 bases short and J 1 base short, with 4 bases between. The V gene is TRBV30, the J gene TRBJ2-6; no reliable D call. The source of this sequence is an adult in good health. The sample here was peripheral blood, taken on day 0 of AZD1222 vaccination. The CDR3 spells CAWSPSGANVLTF. CDR3 DNA sequence: TGTGCCTGGAGCCCTTCTGGGGCCAACGTCCTGACTTTC.